This TCR beta chain was documented in a study of cytomegalovirus exposure and HLA in healthy donors. The PCR used 60 Vbeta and 13 Jbeta primers. Libraries were prepared by immunoSEQ multiplex PCR; TCRdb keeps only in-frame clonotypes and omits some of them. In the table there are some 110,000 clones, 55% to 75% of which are singletons. General observations from the study: In a later analysis, several top co-occurrence clusters appeared linked to parvovirus B19, influenza, CMV and Epstein-Barr virus.

Of note for this clone: The target antigen is unknown.

Sample: PBMCs. This clonotype was sampled from a man aged 25-45 years in good health and CMV-seropositive.

The CDR3 spells CASSLTGMSETQYF. The CDR3 DNA is TGCGCCAGCAGCTTGACAGGGATGAGCGAGACCCAGTACTTC. This chain links TRBV5-1 with TRBJ2-5, with a weak D call TRBD1 (6 bases). The V and J ends lost 1 base and 5 bases respectively, with 12 bases between them. Germline V lookup: CDR1 SGHRS, CDR2 YFSETQ. The CDR3 totals 14 residues.